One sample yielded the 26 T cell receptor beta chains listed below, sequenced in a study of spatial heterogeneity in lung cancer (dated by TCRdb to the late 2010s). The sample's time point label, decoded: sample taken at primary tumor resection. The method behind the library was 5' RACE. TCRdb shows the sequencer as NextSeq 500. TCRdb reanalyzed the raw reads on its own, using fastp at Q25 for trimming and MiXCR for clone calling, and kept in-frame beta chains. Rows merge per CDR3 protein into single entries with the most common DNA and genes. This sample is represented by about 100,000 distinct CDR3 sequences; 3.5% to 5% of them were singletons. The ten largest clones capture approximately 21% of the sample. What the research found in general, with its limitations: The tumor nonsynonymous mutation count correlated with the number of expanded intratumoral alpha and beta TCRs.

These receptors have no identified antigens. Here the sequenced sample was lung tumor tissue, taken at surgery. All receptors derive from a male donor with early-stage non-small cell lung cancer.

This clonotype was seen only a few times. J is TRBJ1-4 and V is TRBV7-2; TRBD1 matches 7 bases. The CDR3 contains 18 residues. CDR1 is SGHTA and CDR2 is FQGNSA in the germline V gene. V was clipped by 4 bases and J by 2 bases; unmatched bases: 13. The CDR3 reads CASSSGGGYGYTNEKLFF. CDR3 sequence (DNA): TGTGCCAGCAGCTCCGGAGGGGGCTATGGCTATACTAATGAAAAACTGTTTTTT.

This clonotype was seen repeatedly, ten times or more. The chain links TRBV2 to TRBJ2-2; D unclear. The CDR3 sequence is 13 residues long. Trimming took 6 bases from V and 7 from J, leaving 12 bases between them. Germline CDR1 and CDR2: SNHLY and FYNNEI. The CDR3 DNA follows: TGTGCCAGCAGCGCCTGGCCGGACGGGGAGCTGTTTTTT. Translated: CASSAWPDGELFF.

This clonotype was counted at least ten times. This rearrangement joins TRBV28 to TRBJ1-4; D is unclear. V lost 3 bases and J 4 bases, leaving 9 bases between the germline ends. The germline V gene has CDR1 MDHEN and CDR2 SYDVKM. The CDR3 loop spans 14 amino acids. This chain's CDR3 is CASSFKGINEKLFF. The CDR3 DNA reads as TGTGCCAGCAGTTTCAAGGGAATTAATGAAAAACTGTTTTTT.

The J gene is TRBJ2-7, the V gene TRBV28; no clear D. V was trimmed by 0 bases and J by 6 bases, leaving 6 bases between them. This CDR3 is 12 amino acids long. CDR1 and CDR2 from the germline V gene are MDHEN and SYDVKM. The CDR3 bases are TGTGCCAGCAGTTTATGGTGGGGCGAGCAGTACTTC. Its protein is CASSLWWGEQYF.

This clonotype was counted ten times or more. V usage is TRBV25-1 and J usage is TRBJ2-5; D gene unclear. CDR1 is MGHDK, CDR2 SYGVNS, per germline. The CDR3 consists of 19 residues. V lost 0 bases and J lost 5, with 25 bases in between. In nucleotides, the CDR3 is TGTGCCAGCAGTGAATACAGCGACGTGTCCCTATTTGATGTGGAGACCCAGTACTTC. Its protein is CASSEYSDVSLFDVETQYF.

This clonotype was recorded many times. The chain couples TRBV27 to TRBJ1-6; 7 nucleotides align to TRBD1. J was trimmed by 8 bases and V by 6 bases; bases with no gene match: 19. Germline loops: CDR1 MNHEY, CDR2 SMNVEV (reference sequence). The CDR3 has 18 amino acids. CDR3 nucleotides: TGTGCCAGCAGGACAATAATCAGGGGGGCCGGGATCGATTCACCCCTCCACTTT. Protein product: CASRTIIRGAGIDSPLHF.

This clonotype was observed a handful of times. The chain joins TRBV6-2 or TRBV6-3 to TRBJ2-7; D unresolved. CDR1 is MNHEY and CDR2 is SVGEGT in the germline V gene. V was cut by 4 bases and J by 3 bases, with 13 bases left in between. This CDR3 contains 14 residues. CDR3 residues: CASSFRIEVYEQYF. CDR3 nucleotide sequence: TGTGCCAGCAGTTTTAGAATTGAGGTCTACGAGCAGTACTTC.

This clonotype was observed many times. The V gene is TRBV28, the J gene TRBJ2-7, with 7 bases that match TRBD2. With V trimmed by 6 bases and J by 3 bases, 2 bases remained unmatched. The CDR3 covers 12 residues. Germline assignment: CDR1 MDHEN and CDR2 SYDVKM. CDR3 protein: CASSREDYEQYF. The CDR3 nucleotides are TGTGCCAGCAGCCGGGAGGACTACGAGCAGTACTTC.

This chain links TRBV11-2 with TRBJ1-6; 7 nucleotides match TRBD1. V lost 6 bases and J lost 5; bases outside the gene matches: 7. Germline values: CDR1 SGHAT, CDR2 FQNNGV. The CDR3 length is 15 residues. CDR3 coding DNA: TGTGCCAGCAGTAAGGCCGGACAGGATAATTCACCCCTCCACTTT. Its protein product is CASSKAGQDNSPLHF. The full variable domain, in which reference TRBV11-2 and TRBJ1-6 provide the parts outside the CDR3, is EAGVAQSPRYKIIEKRQSVAFWCNPISGHATLYWYQQILGQGPKLLIQFQNNGVVDDSQLPKDRFSAERLKGVDSTLKIQPAKLEDSAVYLCASSKAGQDNSPLHFGNGTRLTVT.

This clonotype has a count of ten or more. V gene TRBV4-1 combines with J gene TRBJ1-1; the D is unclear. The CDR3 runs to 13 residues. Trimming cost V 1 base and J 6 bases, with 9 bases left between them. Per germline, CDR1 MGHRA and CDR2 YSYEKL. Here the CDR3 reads CASSQVSLAEAFF. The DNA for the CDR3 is TGCGCCAGCAGCCAAGTATCGTTGGCTGAAGCTTTCTTT.

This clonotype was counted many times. The CDR3 loop reads CASSSGGPQHF. In DNA form, the CDR3 reads TGTGCCAGCAGCTCCGGAGGGCCCCAGCATTTT. The chain joins TRBV7-9 to TRBJ1-5, with no clear D. Per germline, CDR1 SEHNR and CDR2 FQNEAQ (reference sequence). V gave up 4 bases and J gave up 9 bases, with 7 bases separating them. This CDR3 has 11 amino acids. The full variable domain, completed using reference TRBV7-9 and TRBJ1-5, is DTGVSQNPRHKITKRGQNVTFRCDPISEHNRLYWYRQTLGQGPEFLTYFQNEAQLEKSRLLSDRFSAERPKGSFSTLEIQRTEQGDSAMYLCASSSGGPQHFGDGTRLSIL.

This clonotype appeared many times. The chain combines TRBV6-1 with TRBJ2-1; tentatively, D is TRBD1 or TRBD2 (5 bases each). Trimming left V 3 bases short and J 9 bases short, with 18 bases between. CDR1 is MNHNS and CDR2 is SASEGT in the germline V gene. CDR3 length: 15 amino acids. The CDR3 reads CASSDGTAGRGEQFF. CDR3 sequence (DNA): TGTGCCAGCAGTGATGGGACCGCGGGTCGGGGTGAGCAGTTCTTC.

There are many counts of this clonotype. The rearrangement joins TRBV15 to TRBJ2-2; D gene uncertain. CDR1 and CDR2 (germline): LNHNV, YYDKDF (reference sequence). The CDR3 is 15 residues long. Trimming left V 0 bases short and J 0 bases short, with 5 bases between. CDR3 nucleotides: TGTGCCACCAGCAGAGACCCTCCGAACACCGGGGAGCTGTTTTTT. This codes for CATSRDPPNTGELFF.

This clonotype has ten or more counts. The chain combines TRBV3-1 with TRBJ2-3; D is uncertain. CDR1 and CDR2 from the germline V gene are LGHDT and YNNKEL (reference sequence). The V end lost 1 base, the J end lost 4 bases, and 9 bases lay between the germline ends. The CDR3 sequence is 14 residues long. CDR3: CASSQGVAADTQYF. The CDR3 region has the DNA TGTGCCAGCAGCCAAGGGGTCGCCGCAGATACGCAGTATTTT.

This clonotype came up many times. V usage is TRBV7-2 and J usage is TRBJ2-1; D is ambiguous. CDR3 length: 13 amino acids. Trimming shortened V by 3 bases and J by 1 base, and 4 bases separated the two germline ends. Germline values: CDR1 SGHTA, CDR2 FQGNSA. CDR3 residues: CASSFLSYNEQFF. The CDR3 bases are TGTGCCAGCAGCTTCTTATCCTACAATGAGCAGTTCTTC.

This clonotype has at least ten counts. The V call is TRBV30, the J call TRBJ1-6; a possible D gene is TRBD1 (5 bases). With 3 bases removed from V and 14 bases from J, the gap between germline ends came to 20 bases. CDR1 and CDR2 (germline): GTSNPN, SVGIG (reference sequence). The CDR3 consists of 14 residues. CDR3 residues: CAWSFGQAAWTLHF. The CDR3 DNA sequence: TGTGCCTGGAGCTTCGGACAAGCTGCGTGGACCCTCCACTTT. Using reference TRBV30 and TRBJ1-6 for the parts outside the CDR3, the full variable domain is SQTIHQWPATLVQPVGSPLSLECTVEGTSNPNLYWYRQAAGRGLQLLFYSVGIGQISSEVPQNLSASRPQDRQFILSSKKLLLSDSGFYLCAWSFGQAAWTLHFGNGTRLTVT.

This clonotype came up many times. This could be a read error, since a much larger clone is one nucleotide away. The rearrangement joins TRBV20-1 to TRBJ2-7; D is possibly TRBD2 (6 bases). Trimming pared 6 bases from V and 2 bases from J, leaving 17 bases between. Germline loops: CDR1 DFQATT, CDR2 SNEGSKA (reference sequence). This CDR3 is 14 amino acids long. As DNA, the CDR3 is TGCAGTGCAGACGACGGGGCGGGGACCTACGAGCAGTACTTC. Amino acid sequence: CSADDGAGTYEQYF.

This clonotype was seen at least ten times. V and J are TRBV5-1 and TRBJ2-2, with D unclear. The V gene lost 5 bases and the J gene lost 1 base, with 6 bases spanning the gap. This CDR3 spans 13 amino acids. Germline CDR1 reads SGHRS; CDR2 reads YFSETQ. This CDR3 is CASSEKNTGELFF. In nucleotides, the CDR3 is TGCGCCAGCAGTGAGAAGAACACCGGGGAGCTGTTTTTT. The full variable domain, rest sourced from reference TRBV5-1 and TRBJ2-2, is KAGVTQTPRYLIKTRGQQVTLSCSPISGHRSVSWYQQTPGQGLQFLFEYFSETQRNKGNFPGRFSGRQFSNSRSEMNVSTLELGDSALYLCASSEKNTGELFFGEGSRLTVL.

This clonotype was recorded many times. CDR3 residues: CASSTSGRGSQPQHF. The CDR3, as DNA: TGTGCCAGCTCAACATCAGGGAGGGGAAGCCAGCCCCAGCATTTT. The V gene is TRBV18, the J gene TRBJ1-5; a weak D match, TRBD1 (5 bases). The V and J ends lost 5 bases and 7 bases respectively, with 18 bases between them. Per the germline V gene, CDR1 is KGHSH and CDR2 is LQKENI. The CDR3 has 15 residues.

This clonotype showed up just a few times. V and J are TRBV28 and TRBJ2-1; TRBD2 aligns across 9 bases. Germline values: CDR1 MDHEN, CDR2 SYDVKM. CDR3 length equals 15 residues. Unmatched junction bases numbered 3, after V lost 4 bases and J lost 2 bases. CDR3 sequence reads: CASSSERGAYNEQFF. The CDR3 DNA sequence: TGTGCCAGCAGTTCGGAGCGGGGGGCCTACAATGAGCAGTTCTTC.

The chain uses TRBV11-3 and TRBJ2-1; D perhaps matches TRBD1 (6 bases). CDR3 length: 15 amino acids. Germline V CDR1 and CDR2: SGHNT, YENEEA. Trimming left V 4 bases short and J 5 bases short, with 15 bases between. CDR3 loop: CASSSTEGVNNEQFF. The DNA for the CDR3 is TGTGCCAGCAGCTCTACCGAGGGGGTCAACAATGAGCAGTTCTTC.

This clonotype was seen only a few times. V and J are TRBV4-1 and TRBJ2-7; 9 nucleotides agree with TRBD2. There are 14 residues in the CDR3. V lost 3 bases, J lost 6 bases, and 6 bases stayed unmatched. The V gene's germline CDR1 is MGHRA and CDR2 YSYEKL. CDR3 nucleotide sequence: TGCGCCAGCAGCCAGGTCGGACTAGCGATCGAGCAGTACTTC. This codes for CASSQVGLAIEQYF.

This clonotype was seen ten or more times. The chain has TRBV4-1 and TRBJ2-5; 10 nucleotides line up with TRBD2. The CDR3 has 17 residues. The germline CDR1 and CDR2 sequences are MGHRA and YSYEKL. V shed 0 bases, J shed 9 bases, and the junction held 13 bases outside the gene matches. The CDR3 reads CASSQDFHLAGDRSQYF. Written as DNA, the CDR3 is TGCGCCAGCAGCCAAGATTTTCATCTAGCGGGAGACCGGTCCCAGTACTTC.

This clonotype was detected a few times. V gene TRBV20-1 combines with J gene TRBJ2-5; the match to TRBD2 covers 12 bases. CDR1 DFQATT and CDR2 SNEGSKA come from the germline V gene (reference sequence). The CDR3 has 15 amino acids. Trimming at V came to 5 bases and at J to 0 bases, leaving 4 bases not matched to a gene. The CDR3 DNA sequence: TGCAGTGCTCGTCTAGCGGGAGGGTACCAAGAGACCCAGTACTTC. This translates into CSARLAGGYQETQYF.

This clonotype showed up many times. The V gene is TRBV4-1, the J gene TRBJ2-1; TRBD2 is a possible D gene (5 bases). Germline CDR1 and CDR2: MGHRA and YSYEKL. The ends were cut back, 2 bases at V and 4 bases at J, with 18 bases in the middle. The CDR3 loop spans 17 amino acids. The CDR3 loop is CASSQTRGAVHYNEQFF. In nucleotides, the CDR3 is TGCGCCAGCAGCCAAACGAGAGGAGCGGTACATTACAATGAGCAGTTCTTC.

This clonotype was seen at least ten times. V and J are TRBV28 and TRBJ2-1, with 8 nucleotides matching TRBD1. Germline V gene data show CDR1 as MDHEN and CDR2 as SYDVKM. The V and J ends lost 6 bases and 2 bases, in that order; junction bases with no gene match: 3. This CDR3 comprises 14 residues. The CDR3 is CASSKQGAYNEQFF. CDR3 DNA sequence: TGTGCCAGCAGCAAACAGGGGGCCTACAATGAGCAGTTCTTC.